This T cell receptor (beta chain) was identified in a study of blood T cells in healthy people across ages. General observations from the study: Per million T cells, TCR beta diversity dropped roughly linearly as age increased.

CDR3 length: 15 amino acids. The V gene's germline CDR1 is MGHRA and CDR2 YSYEKL. As for this clonotype: Its antigen is not identified. One end of the junction fails to match germline, which may point to a read error.

Then a second PCR, running roughly 6 to 12 cycles, was carried out with a sample-barcoded 5' primer and a J-beta primer mix. TCRdb re-derived calls from the 5' RACE reads in MiXCR, one entry per CDR3 protein. The table has 380,000 or so distinct CDR3 sequences, about 49% seen once. This rearrangement joins TRBV4-1 to TRBJ2-3; TRBD2 is a possible D gene (6 bases). The sequence was obtained from a man aged 55 to 69 in good health. Input material: blood. The CDR3: CATSPPGLSTDTQYF. CDR3 coding DNA: TGCGCCACCAGCCCCCCGGGACTTAGCACAGATACGCAGTATTTT.